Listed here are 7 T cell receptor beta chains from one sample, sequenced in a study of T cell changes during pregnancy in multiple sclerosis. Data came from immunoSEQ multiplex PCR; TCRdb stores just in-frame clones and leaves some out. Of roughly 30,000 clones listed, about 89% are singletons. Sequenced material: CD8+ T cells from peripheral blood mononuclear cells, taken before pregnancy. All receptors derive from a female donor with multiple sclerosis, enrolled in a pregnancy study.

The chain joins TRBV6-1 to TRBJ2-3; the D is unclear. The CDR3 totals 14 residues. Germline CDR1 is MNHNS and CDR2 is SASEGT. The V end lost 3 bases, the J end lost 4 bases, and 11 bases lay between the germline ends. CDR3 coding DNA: TGTGCCAGCAGTGACGGTCGAATGCCAGATACGCAGTATTTT. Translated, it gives CASSDGRMPDTQYF.

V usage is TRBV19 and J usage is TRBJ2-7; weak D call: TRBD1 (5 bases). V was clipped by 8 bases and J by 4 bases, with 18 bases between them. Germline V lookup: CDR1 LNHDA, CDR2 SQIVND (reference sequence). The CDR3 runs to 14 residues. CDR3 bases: TGTGCCAGTTCCGGGTCCCTGGGGCCTTACGAGCAGTACTTC. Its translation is CASSGSLGPYEQYF.

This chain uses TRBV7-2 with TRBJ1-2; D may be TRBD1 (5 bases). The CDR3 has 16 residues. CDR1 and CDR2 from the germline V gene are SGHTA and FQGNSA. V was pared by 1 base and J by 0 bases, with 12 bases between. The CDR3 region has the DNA TGTGCCAGCAGCTTAGGCCCAGGGTTAGCTAACTATGGCTACACCTTC. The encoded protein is CASSLGPGLANYGYTF.

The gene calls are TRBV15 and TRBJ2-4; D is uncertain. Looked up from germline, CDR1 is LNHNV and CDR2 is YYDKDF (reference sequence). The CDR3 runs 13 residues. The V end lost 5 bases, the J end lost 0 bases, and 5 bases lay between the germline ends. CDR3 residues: CATSQLAKNIQYF. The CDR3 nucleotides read TGTGCCACCAGCCAACTAGCCAAAAACATTCAGTACTTC.

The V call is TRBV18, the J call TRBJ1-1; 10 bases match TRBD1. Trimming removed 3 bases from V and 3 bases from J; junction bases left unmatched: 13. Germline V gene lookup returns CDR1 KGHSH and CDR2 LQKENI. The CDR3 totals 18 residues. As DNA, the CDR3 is TGTGCCAGCTCACCGGCCTTCCCGGGACAGGGGAAGGACACTGAAGCTTTCTTT. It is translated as CASSPAFPGQGKDTEAFF.

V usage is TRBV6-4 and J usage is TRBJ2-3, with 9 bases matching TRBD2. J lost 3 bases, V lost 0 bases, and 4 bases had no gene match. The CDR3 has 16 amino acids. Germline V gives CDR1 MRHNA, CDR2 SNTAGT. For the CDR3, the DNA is TGTGCCAGCAGTGACTCCGGCGGGGGGGGTACAGATACGCAGTATTTT. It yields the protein CASSDSGGGGTDTQYF.

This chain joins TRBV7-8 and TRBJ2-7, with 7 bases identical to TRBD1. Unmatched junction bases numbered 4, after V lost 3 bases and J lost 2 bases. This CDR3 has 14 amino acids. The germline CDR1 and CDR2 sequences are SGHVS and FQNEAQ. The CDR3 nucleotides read TGTGCCAGCAGCTTCCTGACAGGGACCTACGAGCAGTACTTC. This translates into CASSFLTGTYEQYF. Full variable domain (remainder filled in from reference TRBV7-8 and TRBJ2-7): GAGVSQSPRYKVAKRGQDVALRCDPISGHVSLFWYQQALGQGPEFLTYFQNEAQLDKSGLPSDRFFAERPEGSVSTLKIQRTQQEDSAVYLCASSFLTGTYEQYFGPGTRLTVT.